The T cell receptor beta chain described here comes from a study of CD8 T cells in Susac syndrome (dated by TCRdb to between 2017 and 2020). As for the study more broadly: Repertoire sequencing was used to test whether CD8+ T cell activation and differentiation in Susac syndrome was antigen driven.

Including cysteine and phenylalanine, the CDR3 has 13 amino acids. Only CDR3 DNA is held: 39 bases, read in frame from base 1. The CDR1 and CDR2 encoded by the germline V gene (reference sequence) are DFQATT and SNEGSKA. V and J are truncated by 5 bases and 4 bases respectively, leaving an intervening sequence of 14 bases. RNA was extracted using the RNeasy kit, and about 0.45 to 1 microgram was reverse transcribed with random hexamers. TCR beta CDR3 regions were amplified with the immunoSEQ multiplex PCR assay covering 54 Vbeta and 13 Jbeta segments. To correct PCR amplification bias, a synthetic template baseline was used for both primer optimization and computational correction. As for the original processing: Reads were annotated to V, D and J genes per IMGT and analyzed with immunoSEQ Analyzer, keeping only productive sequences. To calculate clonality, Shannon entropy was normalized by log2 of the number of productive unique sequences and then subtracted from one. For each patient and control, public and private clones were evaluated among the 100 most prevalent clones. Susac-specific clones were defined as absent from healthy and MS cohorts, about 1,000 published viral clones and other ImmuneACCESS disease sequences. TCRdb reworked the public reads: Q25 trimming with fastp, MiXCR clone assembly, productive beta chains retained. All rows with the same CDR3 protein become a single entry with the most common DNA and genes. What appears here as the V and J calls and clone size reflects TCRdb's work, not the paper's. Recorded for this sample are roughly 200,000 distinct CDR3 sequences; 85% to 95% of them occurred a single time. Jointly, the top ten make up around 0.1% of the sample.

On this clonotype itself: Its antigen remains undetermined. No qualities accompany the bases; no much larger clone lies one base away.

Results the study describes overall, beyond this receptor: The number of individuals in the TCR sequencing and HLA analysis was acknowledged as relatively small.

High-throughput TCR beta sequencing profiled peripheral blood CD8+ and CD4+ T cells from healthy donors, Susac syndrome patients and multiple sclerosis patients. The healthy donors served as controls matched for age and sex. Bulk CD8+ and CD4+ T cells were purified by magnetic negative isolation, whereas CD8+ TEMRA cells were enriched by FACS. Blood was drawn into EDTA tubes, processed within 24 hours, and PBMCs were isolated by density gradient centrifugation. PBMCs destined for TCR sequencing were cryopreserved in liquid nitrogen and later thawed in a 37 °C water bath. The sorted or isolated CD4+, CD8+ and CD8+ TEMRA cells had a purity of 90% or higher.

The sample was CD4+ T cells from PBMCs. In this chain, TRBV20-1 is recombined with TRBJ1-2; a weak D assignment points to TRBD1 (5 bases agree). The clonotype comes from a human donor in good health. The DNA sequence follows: TGCAGTGCTCCCGCAGGGCCGGGCTATGGCTACACCTTC. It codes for CSAPAGPGYGYTF.